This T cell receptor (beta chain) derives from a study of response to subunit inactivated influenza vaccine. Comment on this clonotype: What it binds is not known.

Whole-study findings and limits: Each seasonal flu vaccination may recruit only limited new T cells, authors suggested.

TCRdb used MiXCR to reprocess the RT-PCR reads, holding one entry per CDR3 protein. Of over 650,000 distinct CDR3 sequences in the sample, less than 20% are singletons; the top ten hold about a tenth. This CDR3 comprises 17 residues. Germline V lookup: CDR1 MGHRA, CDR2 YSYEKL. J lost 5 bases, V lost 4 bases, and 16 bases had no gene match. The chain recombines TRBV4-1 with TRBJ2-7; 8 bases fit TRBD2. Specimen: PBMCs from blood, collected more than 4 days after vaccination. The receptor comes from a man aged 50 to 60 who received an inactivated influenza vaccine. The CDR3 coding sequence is TGCGCCAGCAGCCCGGGACTAGTAACGGGGAGGAGAAACGAGCAGTACTTC. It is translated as CASSPGLVTGRRNEQYF.